Sequencing of this TCR beta chain was carried out in a study of blood T cell repertoires in COVID-19. Turning to the study itself: The analysed material was cDNA or gDNA that came from T cells, B-cell-depleted T cells, or PBMCs.

Looked up from germline, CDR1 is SNHLY and CDR2 is FYNNEI. The CDR3 is made up of 13 amino acids. The trim removed 7 bases at V and 4 bases at J, leaving 6 bases unmatched. Those who participated ranged in age from about 18 to 89 years and resided in under 25 US areas. Exposed participants came across a COVID-19 case within 2 weeks before study entry. Clones were sequenced by immunoSEQ multiplex PCR, and TCRdb holds only the in-frame ones, with some missing. The sample gives about 220,000 clones, nearly 90% of which show up once; about 16% is in the top ten. The sequence was collected from a young man who had been exposed to COVID-19. Sequenced input: PBMCs or T cells enriched from blood (not recorded which). The chain joins TRBV2 to TRBJ1-2; 7 nucleotides agree with TRBD1. The CDR3 loop reads CASTKDRRYGYTF. As DNA, the CDR3 is TGTGCCAGCACTAAGGACAGGCGCTATGGCTACACCTTC.